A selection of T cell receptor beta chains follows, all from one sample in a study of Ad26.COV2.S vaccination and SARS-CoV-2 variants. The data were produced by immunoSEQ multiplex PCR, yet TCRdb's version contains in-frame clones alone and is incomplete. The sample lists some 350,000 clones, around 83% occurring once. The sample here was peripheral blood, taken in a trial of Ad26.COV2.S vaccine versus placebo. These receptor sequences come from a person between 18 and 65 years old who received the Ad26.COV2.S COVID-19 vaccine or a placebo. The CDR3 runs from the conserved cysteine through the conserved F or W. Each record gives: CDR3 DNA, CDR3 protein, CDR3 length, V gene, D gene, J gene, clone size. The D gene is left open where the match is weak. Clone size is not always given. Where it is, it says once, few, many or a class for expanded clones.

CDR3 DNA: TGTGCCAGCAGTTTATCTCCAGTCAATCAGCCCCAGCATTTT
CDR3 protein: CASSLSPVNQPQHF
CDR3 length: 14
V gene: TRBV27
D gene: NA
J gene: TRBJ1-5
clone size: NA

CDR3 DNA: TGTGCCACCCAGGATCGGGGGTCACAAGAGACCCAGTACTTC
CDR3 protein: CATQDRGSQETQYF
CDR3 length: 14
V gene: TRBV3-1/TRBV3-2
D gene: NA
J gene: TRBJ2-5
clone size: NA

CDR3 DNA: TGCAGCGGGATACCTAGGGACGTAAACAATGAGCAGTTCTTC
CDR3 protein: CSGIPRDVNNEQFF
CDR3 length: 14
V gene: TRBV29-1
D gene: NA
J gene: TRBJ2-1
clone size: NA

CDR3 DNA: TGTGCCAGCTCACCCCACCAGGGGCCCGACACTGAAGCTTTCTTT
CDR3 protein: CASSPHQGPDTEAFF
CDR3 length: 15
V gene: TRBV18
D gene: NA
J gene: TRBJ1-1
clone size: NA

CDR3 DNA: TGTGCCAGCAGCGCGAAATCGAACACCGGGGAGCTGTTTTTT
CDR3 protein: CASSAKSNTGELFF
CDR3 length: 14
V gene: TRBV9
D gene: NA
J gene: TRBJ2-2
clone size: NA

CDR3 DNA: TGTGCCAGCAGTTTAAGGGTTGATCAGCCCCAGCATTTT
CDR3 protein: CASSLRVDQPQHF
CDR3 length: 13
V gene: TRBV12-3/TRBV12-4
D gene: NA
J gene: TRBJ1-5
clone size: NA

CDR3 DNA: TGCGCCAGCAGCTGGCCGCAGGAAACTGGGGCCAACGTCCTGACTTTC
CDR3 protein: CASSWPQETGANVLTF
CDR3 length: 16
V gene: TRBV5-1
D gene: NA
J gene: TRBJ2-6
clone size: few

CDR3 DNA: TGTGCCAGCAGTTTCGGCAGTAATTCACCCCTCCACTTT
CDR3 protein: CASSFGSNSPLHF
CDR3 length: 13
V gene: TRBV27
D gene: NA
J gene: TRBJ1-6
clone size: once

CDR3 DNA: TGCGCCAGCAGCTTGTCGAGCAGGGAAACTAATGAAAAACTGTTTTTT
CDR3 protein: CASSLSSRETNEKLFF
CDR3 length: 16
V gene: TRBV5-1
D gene: NA
J gene: TRBJ1-4
clone size: NA

CDR3 DNA: TGTGCCAGCTCACAGGAGTATAATTCACCCCTCCACTTT
CDR3 protein: CASSQEYNSPLHF
CDR3 length: 13
V gene: TRBV18
D gene: NA
J gene: TRBJ1-6
clone size: NA

CDR3 DNA: TGTGCCAGCAGTGAAGGCGGAGCCGGGCTTACGCAGTATTTT
CDR3 protein: CASSEGGAGLTQYF
CDR3 length: 14
V gene: TRBV2
D gene: NA
J gene: TRBJ2-3
clone size: NA

CDR3 DNA: TGTGCCAGCAGCCCCCATGAGGGGGATGGCTATGGCTACACCTTC
CDR3 protein: CASSPHEGDGYGYTF
CDR3 length: 15
V gene: TRBV6-5
D gene: NA
J gene: TRBJ1-2
clone size: once

CDR3 DNA: TGCAGCGTTGAAGATGACAGGGGTTATGAGCAGTACTTT
CDR3 protein: CSVEDDRGYEQYF
CDR3 length: 13
V gene: TRBV29-1
D gene: TRBD1
J gene: TRBJ2-7
clone size: NA

CDR3 DNA: TGTGCCAGCAGCTCAAGCACAGATACGCAGTATTTT
CDR3 protein: CASSSSTDTQYF
CDR3 length: 12
V gene: TRBV9
D gene: NA
J gene: TRBJ2-3
clone size: NA

CDR3 DNA: TGTGCCAGTAGCTGGGCAGCCGGGACAGGGAACGAGCAGTACTTC
CDR3 protein: CASSWAAGTGNEQYF
CDR3 length: 15
V gene: TRBV19
D gene: TRBD1
J gene: TRBJ2-7
clone size: NA

CDR3 DNA: TGCGCCAGCAGCGCCGGGACCAACGAGCAGTACTTC
CDR3 protein: CASSAGTNEQYF
CDR3 length: 12
V gene: TRBV5-1
D gene: NA
J gene: TRBJ2-7
clone size: NA

CDR3 DNA: TGTGCCAGCAGCGTGTCAGCGGGGGGTGAAGAGACCCAGTACTTC
CDR3 protein: CASSVSAGGEETQYF
CDR3 length: 15
V gene: TRBV9
D gene: TRBD2
J gene: TRBJ2-5
clone size: NA

CDR3 DNA: TGTGCCTTACCGGGACCAGAGTATTTT
CDR3 protein: CALPGPEYF
CDR3 length: 9
V gene: TRBV10-3
D gene: NA
J gene: TRBJ2-3
clone size: NA

CDR3 DNA: TGTGCCAGCAAAGGTAGCAGGGACTACGAGCAGTACTTC
CDR3 protein: CASKGSRDYEQYF
CDR3 length: 13
V gene: TRBV2
D gene: NA
J gene: TRBJ2-7
clone size: NA

CDR3 DNA: TGTGCCTGGAGAAGGGGTTCTTACGAGCAGTACTTC
CDR3 protein: CAWRRGSYEQYF
CDR3 length: 12
V gene: TRBV30
D gene: NA
J gene: TRBJ2-7
clone size: NA

CDR3 DNA: TGCGCCAGCAGTGAGACCGGTGGAAACACCATATATTTT
CDR3 protein: CASSETGGNTIYF
CDR3 length: 13
V gene: TRBV10-1
D gene: NA
J gene: TRBJ1-3
clone size: few

CDR3 DNA: TGTGCCAGCAGCGCTCACGGCAGGGGAGGGGAGACCCAGTACTTC
CDR3 protein: CASSAHGRGGETQYF
CDR3 length: 15
V gene: TRBV7-2
D gene: NA
J gene: TRBJ2-5
clone size: NA

CDR3 DNA: TGTGCCAGCTCACCGCCTCTGGATACGCAGTATTTT
CDR3 protein: CASSPPLDTQYF
CDR3 length: 12
V gene: TRBV18
D gene: NA
J gene: TRBJ2-3
clone size: NA

CDR3 DNA: TGCGCCAGCAGCACTCCGGGACAGGGCGAATCACCCCTCCACTTT
CDR3 protein: CASSTPGQGESPLHF
CDR3 length: 15
V gene: TRBV4-1
D gene: TRBD1
J gene: TRBJ1-6
clone size: NA

CDR3 DNA: TGTGCCAGCAGCCCCACTGACAGGCCCAACAAAGCTTTCTTT
CDR3 protein: CASSPTDRPNKAFF
CDR3 length: 14
V gene: TRBV7-9
D gene: NA
J gene: TRBJ1-1
clone size: NA

CDR3 DNA: TGTGCCAGCAGTACTAGCGAGTACAATGAGCAGTTCTTC
CDR3 protein: CASSTSEYNEQFF
CDR3 length: 13
V gene: TRBV12-3/TRBV12-4
D gene: TRBD2
J gene: TRBJ2-1
clone size: NA

CDR3 DNA: TGCGCCAGCAGCTTGGGCCAGGGGGCGCAGGGCTACACCTTC
CDR3 protein: CASSLGQGAQGYTF
CDR3 length: 14
V gene: TRBV5-1
D gene: TRBD1
J gene: TRBJ1-2
clone size: NA